A single T cell receptor beta chain is shown here with its context. The data were taken from a study of blood T cell repertoires in COVID-19. Background on the study: Sites across the United States, Italy and Spain contributed samples from acute and convalescent COVID-19.

The CDR3 covers 15 residues. Trimming at V came to 2 bases and at J to 10 bases, leaving 8 bases not matched to a gene. In germline, CDR1 is MNHEY, CDR2 SVGAGI. Authors' data handling: Amplification with reference gene primers provided the estimates of nucleated cell counts. Repertoires were generated with immunoSEQ multiplex PCR, while TCRdb's copy carries only in-frame clones and drops some. V and J calls and clone size are those listed in that table; D and trimming were worked out from the DNA. The table includes roughly 130,000 clones, 70% to 90% detected once. V usage is TRBV6-5 and J usage is TRBJ1-6, with TRBD1 matching over 7 bases. The material sequenced was PBMCs or T cells enriched from blood (not recorded which). This clonotype was obtained from a woman in her 50s with acute COVID-19. This CDR3 is CASSYGTEIGSPLHF. In nucleotides, the CDR3 is TGTGCCAGCAGTTACGGGACAGAAATTGGATCACCCCTCCACTTT.